Listed here are 30 T cell receptor beta chains from one sample, sequenced in a study of shared clonotypes between healthy human individuals. Generated by immunoSEQ multiplex PCR, the TCRdb table keeps only in-frame clones and is missing some. The table has about 600,000 clones, roughly 79% seen once; the top ten hold around 11%. Sample: PBMCs. Receptors were obtained from a woman in her forties in good health. Some clones in this sample may be carry-over from other donors' samples.

V usage is TRBV5-6 and J usage is TRBJ1-1; 7 nucleotides match TRBD1. Germline CDR1 is SGHDT and CDR2 is YYEEEE. Losses at the gene ends were 7 bases for V and 10 bases for J; bases not matched to a gene: 13. There are 13 residues in the CDR3. For the CDR3, the DNA is TGTGCCAGCGGGGACAGTAGTACACTGGGAGCTTTCTTT. It translates to CASGDSSTLGAFF.

The chain links TRBV9 to TRBJ2-3; 9 bases align to TRBD1. The germline gives CDR1 SGDLS, CDR2 YYNGEE. V was clipped by 0 bases and J by 2 bases; unmatched bases: 13. The CDR3 has 19 residues. The CDR3 sequence is CASSVEGSGDRDFTDTQYF. The CDR3 nucleotides read TGTGCCAGCAGCGTAGAGGGGAGCGGGGACAGGGATTTCACAGATACGCAGTATTTT.

CDR3 residues: CASSARGREKLFF. CDR3 bases: TGTGCCAGCAGTGCCCGGGGGAGGGAAAAACTGTTTTTT. V usage is TRBV2 and J usage is TRBJ1-4; TRBD1 might be the D (5 bases). V gave up 4 bases and J gave up 8 bases, with 11 bases separating them. The CDR3 sequence is 13 residues long. Per germline, CDR1 SNHLY and CDR2 FYNNEI. The full variable domain, completed using reference TRBV2 and TRBJ1-4, is EPEVTQTPSHQVTQMGQEVILRCVPISNHLYFYWYRQILGQKVEFLVSFYNNEISEKSEIFDDQFSVERPDGSNFTLKIRSTKLEDSAMYFCASSARGREKLFFGSGTQLSVL.

This sequence joins TRBV13 and TRBJ2-7, with TRBD1 matching 9 bases. Germline CDR1 and CDR2: PRHDT and FYEKMQ (reference sequence). The length of the CDR3 is 16 residues. V trimming: 5 bases; J trimming: 3 bases; junction bases outside the gene matches: 11. The CDR3 region has the DNA TGTGCCAGCAGCCATTCGACCGGGACAGGGCGCTACGAGCAGTACTTC. Encoded protein: CASSHSTGTGRYEQYF. The whole variable domain, filled in from reference TRBV13 and TRBJ2-7, reads AAGVIQSPRHLIKEKRETATLKCYPIPRHDTVYWYQQGPGQDPQFLISFYEKMQSDKGSIPDRFSAQQFSDYHSELNMSSLELGDSALYFCASSHSTGTGRYEQYFGPGTRLTVT.

This clone was counted once. This chain joins TRBV9 and TRBJ2-5; 10 bases are a match to TRBD2. Germline V gene data show CDR1 as SGDLS and CDR2 as YYNGEE. The junction had 7 bases not matched to a gene; V was cut back by 1 base and J by 4 bases. The CDR3 is 16 residues long. The CDR3 here is CASSVQAGGPIETQYF. The DNA of the CDR3 is TGTGCCAGCAGCGTACAAGCGGGAGGGCCTATAGAGACCCAGTACTTC.

The V and J genes are TRBV5-1 and TRBJ2-2, with a possible D match to TRBD2 (5 bases). The germline gives CDR1 SGHRS, CDR2 YFSETQ. The V and J ends lost 4 bases and 5 bases respectively, with 9 bases between them. The CDR3 length is 13 residues. CDR3 sequence reads: CASSPLATGELFF. In DNA, the CDR3 is TGCGCCAGCAGCCCGCTAGCTACCGGGGAGCTGTTTTTT.

The chain links TRBV9 to TRBJ1-1; D not resolved. V dropped 5 bases and J dropped 0 bases, with 11 bases sitting between them. This CDR3 is 14 amino acids long. Per germline, CDR1 SGDLS and CDR2 YYNGEE. The CDR3 bases are TGTGCCAGCAGTGGGGAAGGGCTGAACACTGAAGCTTTCTTT. The encoded protein is CASSGEGLNTEAFF.

This clone was seen repeatedly, ten times or more. The same CDR3 is also encoded by other DNA sequences in this sample. Written as DNA, the CDR3 is TGTGCCTGGAGGTTTCCAGAAGAGACCCAGTACTTC. Encoded protein: CAWRFPEETQYF. The rearrangement joins TRBV30 to TRBJ2-5, with unresolved D. Germline V gene sequence: CDR1 GTSNPN, CDR2 SVGIG (reference sequence). V was pared by 3 bases and J by 3 bases, with 8 bases between. This CDR3 contains 12 residues.

CDR3 sequence reads: CASSPIGREGMSTQYF. The CDR3 nucleotides are TGTGCCAGCAGCCCCATTGGGCGGGAGGGCATGTCTACGCAGTATTTT. The rearrangement links TRBV11-2 to TRBJ2-3; 9 nucleotides align to TRBD2. Trimming cost V 5 bases and J 8 bases; bases outside gene matches: 14. The CDR3 totals 16 residues. CDR1 is SGHAT, CDR2 FQNNGV, per germline.

V and J are TRBV5-1 and TRBJ1-2, with 10 bases that match TRBD1. This CDR3 has 16 amino acids. CDR1 is SGHRS, CDR2 YFSETQ, per germline. The V gene end was trimmed by 4 bases and the J gene end by 4 bases; junction bases not matched to a gene: 10. The CDR3 sequence: CASSPGQGPKLYGYTF. The CDR3 DNA sequence: TGCGCCAGCAGCCCGGGACAGGGGCCGAAACTCTATGGCTACACCTTC.

V is TRBV30 and J is TRBJ2-1; 7 bases match TRBD2. The CDR3 runs 13 residues. Looked up from germline, CDR1 is GTSNPN and CDR2 is SVGIG (reference sequence). The ends lost 5 bases at V and 12 bases at J; junction bases unmatched: 13. This CDR3 is CAWCPSGAVGQFF. CDR3 DNA: TGTGCCTGGTGTCCTAGCGGAGCGGTGGGGCAGTTCTTC.

The chain has TRBV30 and TRBJ2-5; D unclear. Trimming cost V 0 bases and J 5 bases, with 7 bases left between them. Germline loops: CDR1 GTSNPN, CDR2 SVGIG (reference sequence). The CDR3 sequence is 12 residues long. The CDR3 loop reads CAWSVGAETQYF. The DNA of the CDR3 is TGTGCCTGGAGTGTAGGAGCGGAGACCCAGTACTTC.

The chain employs TRBV9 and TRBJ2-1; 8 nucleotides agree with TRBD2. CDR3 length: 15 residues. The J segment lost 4 bases and the V segment lost 0 bases, leaving 3 bases of the junction unmatched. CDR1 is SGDLS, CDR2 YYNGEE, per germline. CDR3 protein: CASSVGSGRYNEQFF. CDR3 DNA sequence: TGTGCCAGCAGCGTAGGAAGCGGGAGATACAATGAGCAGTTCTTC.

The CDR3 region is CASRTNRDTGELFF. DNA of the CDR3: TGTGCCAGCAGAACAAACAGGGACACCGGGGAGCTGTTTTTT. This rearrangement joins TRBV7-2 to TRBJ2-2; D might be TRBD1 (6 bases). The V gene's germline CDR1 is SGHTA and CDR2 FQGNSA. Trimming stripped 6 bases from V and 3 bases from J, with 11 bases between. The CDR3 totals 14 residues.

CDR3 sequence (DNA): TGTGCCAGCAGGCGTAAAGGGACAGACCTGAACACTGAAGCTTTCTTT. This encodes CASRRKGTDLNTEAFF. This rearrangement joins TRBV5-8 to TRBJ1-1; 7 positions agree with TRBD1. The CDR3 runs 16 residues. Trimming at V came to 5 bases and at J to 0 bases, leaving 10 bases not matched to a gene. The germline gives CDR1 SGHTS, CDR2 YDEGEE. Supplemented by reference TRBV5-8 and TRBJ1-1, the full variable domain reads EAGVTQSPTHLIKTRGQQATLRCSPISGHTSVYWYQQALGLGLQFLLWYDEGEERNRGNFPPRFSGRQFPNYSSELNVNALELEDSALYLCASRRKGTDLNTEAFFGQGTRLTVV.

This chain links TRBV30 with TRBJ1-5; D gene unclear. This CDR3 comprises 13 residues. From germline, CDR1 is GTSNPN and CDR2 SVGIG (reference sequence). The ends were cut back, 4 bases at V and 0 bases at J, with 7 bases in the middle. DNA of the CDR3: TGTGCCTGGACTAGCAGTAGCAATCAGCCCCAGCATTTT. The encoded protein is CAWTSSSNQPQHF.

This clone was detected only a few times. The chain employs TRBV7-9 and TRBJ2-4, with no clear D. Germline CDR1 and CDR2: SEHNR and FQNEAQ (reference sequence). Trimming removed 5 bases from V and 4 bases from J, with 18 bases in between. The CDR3 sequence is 16 residues long. The CDR3 DNA is TGTGCCAGCAGCCGGTTTGAGACGGCTGTTAAAAACATTCAGTACTTC. The encoded protein is CASSRFETAVKNIQYF.

The chain uses TRBV6-1 and TRBJ1-2; TRBD1 matches at 7 bases. This CDR3 contains 15 residues. The V gene end was trimmed by 2 bases and the J gene end by 4 bases; junction bases not matched to a gene: 7. Germline V gene lookup returns CDR1 MNHNS and CDR2 SASEGT. DNA of the CDR3: TGTGCCAGCAGTGAACTAACAGGGGCGGGCTATGGCTACACCTTC. Encoded protein: CASSELTGAGYGYTF.

V usage is TRBV5-4 and J usage is TRBJ2-5; a weak D match, TRBD2 (8 bases). There are 18 residues in the CDR3. V was cut by 3 bases and J by 1 base, with 22 bases left in between. Germline assignment: CDR1 SGHNT and CDR2 YYREEE (reference sequence). CDR3 bases: TGTGCCAGCAGCTCGGGGGGGTCGACAGGGAGGGTCCAAGAGACCCAGTACTTC. It specifies CASSSGGSTGRVQETQYF.

This chain links TRBV9 with TRBJ1-2, with unresolved D. The germline V gene encodes CDR1 SGDLS and CDR2 YYNGEE. The CDR3 totals 16 residues. Trimming stripped 0 bases from V and 8 bases from J, with 20 bases between. DNA for the CDR3: TGTGCCAGCAGCGTAGAATCAGTTGCACCCGTCTCCGGCTACACCTTC. This codes for CASSVESVAPVSGYTF.

The V and J genes are TRBV5-1 and TRBJ2-1; TRBD2 matches 9 bases. V lost 5 bases and J lost 3; bases outside the gene matches: 3. Germline V CDR1 and CDR2: SGHRS, YFSETQ. The CDR3 has 14 residues. CDR3 bases: TGCGCCAGCAGTCCTAGCGGGAACTACAATGAGCAGTTCTTC. Residues: CASSPSGNYNEQFF.

This clone turned up a few times. CDR3 in amino acids: CASSPAGLAGRNTGELFF. The DNA for the CDR3 is TGTGCCAGCAGCCCCGCGGGACTAGCGGGACGGAACACCGGGGAGCTGTTTTTT. The chain recombines TRBV6-4 with TRBJ2-2; 13 positions match TRBD2. Germline trimming cut 6 bases from V and 1 base from J; bases unmatched to any gene: 8. Germline V lookup: CDR1 MRHNA, CDR2 SNTAGT. This CDR3 region has 18 residues.

The CDR3 DNA is TGTGCCAGCAGCTCGGGACTAGCGGGTTCAGAGCAGTACTTC. The encoded protein is CASSSGLAGSEQYF. This chain joins TRBV11-2 and TRBJ2-7, with 12 positions matching TRBD2. The CDR3 is 14 amino acids. Trimming cost V 4 bases and J 7 bases; bases outside gene matches: 5. Germline V CDR1 and CDR2: SGHAT, FQNNGV.

The chain recombines TRBV5-6 with TRBJ1-2; D not resolved. This CDR3 region has 14 residues. Germline V CDR1 and CDR2: SGHDT, YYEEEE. V lost 1 base and J 5 bases, leaving 12 bases between the germline ends. The CDR3 DNA reads as TGTGCCAGCAGCTTGCAAGTGACGAGGTATGGCTACACCTTC. It translates to CASSLQVTRYGYTF. Full variable domain (missing parts from reference TRBV5-6 and TRBJ1-2): DAGVTQSPTHLIKTRGQQVTLRCSPKSGHDTVSWYQQALGQGPQFIFQYYEEEERQRGNFPDRFSGHQFPNYSSELNVNALLLGDSALYLCASSLQVTRYGYTFGSGTRLTVV.

The chain employs TRBV10-3 and TRBJ2-7, with D tentatively TRBD1 (6 bases). The V gene's germline CDR1 is ENHRY and CDR2 SYGVKD. The CDR3 totals 15 residues. V was cut by 4 bases and J by 2 bases, with 15 bases left in between. The CDR3 DNA sequence: TGTGCCATCAGTGGGAAGGGGGTCATGGCCTACGAGCAGTACTTC. This sequence encodes CAISGKGVMAYEQYF.

This clone was observed at least ten times. The genes are TRBV5-4 and TRBJ1-4, with 9 bases aligning to TRBD1. Germline assignment: CDR1 SGHNT and CDR2 YYREEE (reference sequence). The V segment lost 4 bases and the J segment 0 bases; nucleotides outside the gene matches: 10. The CDR3 totals 18 residues. CDR3 sequence: CASSAGTGHFATNEKLFF. CDR3 nucleotide sequence: TGTGCCAGCAGCGCAGGGACAGGGCATTTTGCAACTAATGAAAAACTGTTTTTT.

V is TRBV5-4 and J is TRBJ2-5; 7 nucleotides agree with TRBD1. Trimming removed 4 bases from V and 4 bases from J; junction bases left unmatched: 10. The germline V gene has CDR1 SGHNT and CDR2 YYREEE (reference sequence). The CDR3 covers 15 residues. CDR3: CASSGTGDLGETQYF. CDR3 nucleotides: TGTGCCAGCAGCGGTACAGGGGATTTGGGAGAGACCCAGTACTTC.

Details on this clone: A far larger clone is off by one base, so a read error is likely. Different DNA sequences within this sample yield the same CDR3. The chain has TRBV30 and TRBJ1-1, with TRBD1 identical over 7 bases. The CDR3 spans 13 residues. Germline assignment: CDR1 GTSNPN and CDR2 SVGIG (reference sequence). Losses at the gene ends were 3 bases for V and 5 bases for J; bases not matched to a gene: 6. Here the CDR3 reads CAWRGQGGTEAFF. DNA of the CDR3: TGTGCCTGGAGGGGGCAGGGGGGGACTGAAGCTTTCTTT.

The gene calls are TRBV18 and TRBJ1-4; 8 bases agree with TRBD1. CDR3 length equals 14 residues. The germline V gene has CDR1 KGHSH and CDR2 LQKENI. With V trimmed by 6 bases and J by 6 bases, 6 bases remained unmatched. CDR3 loop: CASSRQGMDEKLFF. For the CDR3, the DNA is TGTGCCAGCTCCCGACAGGGGATGGATGAAAAACTGTTTTTT.

The count of this clone is one. The rearrangement uses TRBV9 and TRBJ2-3, with D possibly being TRBD1 or TRBD2 (5 bases each). V was trimmed by 0 bases and J by 4 bases, leaving 12 bases between them. The CDR3 loop spans 15 amino acids. Per germline, CDR1 SGDLS and CDR2 YYNGEE. CDR3 nucleotides: TGTGCCAGCAGCGTAGCGGGGACGTCTCCAGATACGCAGTATTTT. It translates to CASSVAGTSPDTQYF.